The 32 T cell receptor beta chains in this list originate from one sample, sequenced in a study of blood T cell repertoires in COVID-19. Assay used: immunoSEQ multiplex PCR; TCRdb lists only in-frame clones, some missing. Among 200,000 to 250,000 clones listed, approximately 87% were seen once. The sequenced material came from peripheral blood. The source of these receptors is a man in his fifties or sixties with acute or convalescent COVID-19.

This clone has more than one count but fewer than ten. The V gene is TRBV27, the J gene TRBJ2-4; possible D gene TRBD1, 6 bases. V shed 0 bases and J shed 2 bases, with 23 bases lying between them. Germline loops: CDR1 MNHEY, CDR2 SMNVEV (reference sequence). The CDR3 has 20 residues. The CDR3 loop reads CASSLSAPFGQPNTKNIQYF. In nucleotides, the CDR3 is TGTGCCAGCAGTTTATCGGCGCCCTTTGGACAGCCAAATACCAAAAACATTCAGTACTTC.

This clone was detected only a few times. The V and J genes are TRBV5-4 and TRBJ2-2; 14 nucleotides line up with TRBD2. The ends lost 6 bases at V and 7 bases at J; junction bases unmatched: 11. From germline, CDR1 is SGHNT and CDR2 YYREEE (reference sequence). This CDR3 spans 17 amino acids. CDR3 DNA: TGTGCCAGCACTAGAGCGGGACTAGCGGGAGAGGGCGGGGAGCTGTTTTTT. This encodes CASTRAGLAGEGGELFF. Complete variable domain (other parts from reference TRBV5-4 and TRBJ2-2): ETGVTQSPTHLIKTRGQQVTLRCSSQSGHNTVSWYQQALGQGPQFIFQYYREEENGRGNFPPRFSGLQFPNYSSELNVNALELDDSALYLCASTRAGLAGEGGELFFGEGSRLTVL.

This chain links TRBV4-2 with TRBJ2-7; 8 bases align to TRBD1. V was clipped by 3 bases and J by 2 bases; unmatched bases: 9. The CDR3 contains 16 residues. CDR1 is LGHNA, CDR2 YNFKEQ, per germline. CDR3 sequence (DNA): TGTGCCAGCAGCCAGGAGACAGGGGTCTACCCCTACGAGCAGTACTTC. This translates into CASSQETGVYPYEQYF.

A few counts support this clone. The CDR3: CASSPQGIGYTF. CDR3 nucleotides: TGTGCCAGCAGTCCTCAGGGGATCGGCTACACCTTC. The rearrangement links TRBV25-1 to TRBJ1-2, with D possibly matching TRBD1 (6 bases). This CDR3 spans 12 amino acids. The germline V gene encodes CDR1 MGHDK and CDR2 SYGVNS. Deletions cut 5 bases from V and 8 bases from J, with 12 bases between.

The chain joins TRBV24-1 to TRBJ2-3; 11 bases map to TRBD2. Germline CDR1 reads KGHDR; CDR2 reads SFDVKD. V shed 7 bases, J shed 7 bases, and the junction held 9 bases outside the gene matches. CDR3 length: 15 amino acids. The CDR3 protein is CATSTSGRGWNTQYF. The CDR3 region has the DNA TGTGCCACCAGCACTAGCGGGAGAGGTTGGAATACGCAGTATTTT.

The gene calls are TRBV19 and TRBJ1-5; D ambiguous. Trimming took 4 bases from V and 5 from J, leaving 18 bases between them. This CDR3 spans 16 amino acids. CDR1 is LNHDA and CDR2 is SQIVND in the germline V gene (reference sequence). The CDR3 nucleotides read TGTGCCAGTAGTACCCGAGCTAGGATGGGAGATCAGCCCCAGCATTTT. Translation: CASSTRARMGDQPQHF.

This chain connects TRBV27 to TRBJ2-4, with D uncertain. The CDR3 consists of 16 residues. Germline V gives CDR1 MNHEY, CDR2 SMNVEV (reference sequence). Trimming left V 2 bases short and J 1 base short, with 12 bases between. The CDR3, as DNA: TGTGCCAGCAGTTTAATTAGCCCTGGGGCCAAAAACATTCAGTACTTC. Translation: CASSLISPGAKNIQYF.

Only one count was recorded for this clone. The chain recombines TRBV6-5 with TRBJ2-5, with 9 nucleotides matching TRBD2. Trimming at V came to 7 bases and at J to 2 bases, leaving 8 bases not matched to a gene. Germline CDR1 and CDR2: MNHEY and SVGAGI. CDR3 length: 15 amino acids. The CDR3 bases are TGTGCCAGCACTGGGACTAGCCGACCTCAAGAGACCCAGTACTTC. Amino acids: CASTGTSRPQETQYF.

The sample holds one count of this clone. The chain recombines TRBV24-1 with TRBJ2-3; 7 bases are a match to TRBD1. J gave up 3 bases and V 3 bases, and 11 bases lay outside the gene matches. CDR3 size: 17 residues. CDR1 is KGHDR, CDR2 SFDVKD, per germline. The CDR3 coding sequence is TGTGCCACCAGTGATAGTACAGGGGCCCATCGGACAGATACGCAGTATTTT. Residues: CATSDSTGAHRTDTQYF.

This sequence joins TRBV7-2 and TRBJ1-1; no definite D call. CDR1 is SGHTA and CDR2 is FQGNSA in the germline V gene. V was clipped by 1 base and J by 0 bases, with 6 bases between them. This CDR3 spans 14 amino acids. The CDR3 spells CASSLGRVNTEAFF. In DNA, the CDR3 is TGTGCCAGCAGCTTAGGGCGGGTGAACACTGAAGCTTTCTTT.

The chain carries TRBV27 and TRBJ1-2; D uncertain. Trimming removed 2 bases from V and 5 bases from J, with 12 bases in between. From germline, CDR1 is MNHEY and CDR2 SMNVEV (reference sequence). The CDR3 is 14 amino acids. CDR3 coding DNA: TGTGCCAGCAGTTTACTGGGCGATGCTTATGGCTACACCTTC. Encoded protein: CASSLLGDAYGYTF.

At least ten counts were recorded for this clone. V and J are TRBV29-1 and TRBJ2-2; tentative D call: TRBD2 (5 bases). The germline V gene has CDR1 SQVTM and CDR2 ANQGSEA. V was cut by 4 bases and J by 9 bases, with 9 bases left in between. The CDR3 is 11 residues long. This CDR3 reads CSVGRGRELFF. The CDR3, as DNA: TGCAGCGTTGGGAGAGGGAGGGAGCTGTTTTTT.

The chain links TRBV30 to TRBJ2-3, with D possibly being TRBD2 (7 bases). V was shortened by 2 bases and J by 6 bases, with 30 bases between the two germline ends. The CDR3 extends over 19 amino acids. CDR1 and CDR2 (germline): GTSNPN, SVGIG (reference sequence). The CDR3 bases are TGTGCCTGGAGTTGGGGGGGGCTCGAGCAAAACCTCCCCCAGGATACGCAGTATTTT. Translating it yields CAWSWGGLEQNLPQDTQYF.

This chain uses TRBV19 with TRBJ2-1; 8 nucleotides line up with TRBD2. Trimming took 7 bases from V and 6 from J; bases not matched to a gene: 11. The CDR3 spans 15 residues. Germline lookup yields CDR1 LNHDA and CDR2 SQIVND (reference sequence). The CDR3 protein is CASTMDRAGGNEQFF. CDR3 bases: TGTGCCAGTACCATGGATCGGGCGGGAGGCAATGAGCAGTTCTTC.

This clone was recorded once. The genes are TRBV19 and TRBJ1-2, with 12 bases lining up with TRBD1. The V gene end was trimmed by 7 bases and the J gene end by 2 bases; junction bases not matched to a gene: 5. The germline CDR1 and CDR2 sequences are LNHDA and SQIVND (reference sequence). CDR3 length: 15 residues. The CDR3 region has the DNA TGTGCCAGTACCTCCGGGACAGGGGGCAACTATGGCTACACCTTC. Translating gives CASTSGTGGNYGYTF.

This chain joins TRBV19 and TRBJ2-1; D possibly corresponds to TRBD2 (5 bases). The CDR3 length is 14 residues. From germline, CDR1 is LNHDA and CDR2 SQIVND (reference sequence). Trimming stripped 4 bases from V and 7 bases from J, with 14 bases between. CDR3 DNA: TGTGCCAGTAGTACTCGGACTGGGGATAATGAGCAGTTCTTC. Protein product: CASSTRTGDNEQFF. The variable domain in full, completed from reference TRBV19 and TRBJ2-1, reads DGGITQSPKYLFRKEGQNVTLSCEQNLNHDAMYWYRQDPGQGLRLIYYSQIVNDFQKGDIAEGYSVSREKKESFPLTVTSAQKNPTAFYLCASSTRTGDNEQFFGPGTRLTVL.

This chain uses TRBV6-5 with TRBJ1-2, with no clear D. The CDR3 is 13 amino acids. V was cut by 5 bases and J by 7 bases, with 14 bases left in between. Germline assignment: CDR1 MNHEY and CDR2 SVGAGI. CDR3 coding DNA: TGTGCCAGCAGTCGAAGCCCATCAATTGGCTACACCTTC. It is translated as CASSRSPSIGYTF.

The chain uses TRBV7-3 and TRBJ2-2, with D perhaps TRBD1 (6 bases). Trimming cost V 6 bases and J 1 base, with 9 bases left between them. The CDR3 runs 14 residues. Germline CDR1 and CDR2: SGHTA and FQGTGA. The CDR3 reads CASRVGGNTGELFF. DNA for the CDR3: TGTGCCAGCAGGGTAGGGGGGAACACCGGGGAGCTGTTTTTT.

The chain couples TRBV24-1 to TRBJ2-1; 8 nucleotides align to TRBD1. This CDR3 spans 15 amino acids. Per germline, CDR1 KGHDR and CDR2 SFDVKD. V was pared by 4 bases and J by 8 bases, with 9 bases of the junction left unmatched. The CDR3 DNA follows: TGTGCCACCAGTGACCCGGGACAGGTCTCTGATGAGCAGTTCTTC. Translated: CATSDPGQVSDEQFF.

This CDR3 is CAISESRGSETQYF. CDR3 sequence (DNA): TGTGCCATCAGTGAGTCTAGAGGGAGTGAGACCCAGTACTTC. The chain couples TRBV10-3 to TRBJ2-5; TRBD2 might be the D (5 bases). Germline assignment: CDR1 ENHRY and CDR2 SYGVKD. This CDR3 has 14 residues. Trimming removed 0 bases from V and 5 bases from J, with 10 bases in between.

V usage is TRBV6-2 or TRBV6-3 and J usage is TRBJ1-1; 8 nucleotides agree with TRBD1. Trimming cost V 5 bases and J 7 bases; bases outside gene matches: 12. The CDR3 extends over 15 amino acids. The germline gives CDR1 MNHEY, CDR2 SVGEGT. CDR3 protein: CASSPSGTGILEAFF. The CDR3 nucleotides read TGTGCCAGCAGTCCGAGTGGGACAGGTATACTTGAAGCTTTCTTT.

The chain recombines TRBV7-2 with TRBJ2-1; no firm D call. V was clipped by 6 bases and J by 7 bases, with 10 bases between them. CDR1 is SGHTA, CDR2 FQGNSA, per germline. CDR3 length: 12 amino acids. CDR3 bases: TGTGCCAGCAGTAGTAATAGTAATGAGCAGTTCTTC. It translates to CASSSNSNEQFF.

CDR3 DNA sequence: TGTGCCACCAGTGATTTGTGGGGGGGCTCGGACACCGGGGAGCTGTTTTTT. This sequence encodes CATSDLWGGSDTGELFF. V is TRBV24-1 and J is TRBJ2-2; a possible D gene is TRBD2 (7 bases). V was clipped by 0 bases and J by 3 bases, with 13 bases between them. The CDR3 covers 17 residues. The germline gives CDR1 KGHDR, CDR2 SFDVKD.

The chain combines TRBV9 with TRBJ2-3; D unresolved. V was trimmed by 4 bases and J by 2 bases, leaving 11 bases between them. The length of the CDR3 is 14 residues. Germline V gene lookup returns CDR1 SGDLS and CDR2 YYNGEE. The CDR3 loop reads CASSRIGDTDTQYF. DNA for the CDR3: TGTGCCAGCAGCAGGATCGGAGACACAGATACGCAGTATTTT.

The CDR3 loop is CASSQGTANEKLFF. CDR3 DNA sequence: TGCGCCAGCAGCCAAGGGACAGCTAATGAAAAACTGTTTTTT. The rearrangement uses TRBV4-3 and TRBJ1-4, with D possibly TRBD1 on 6 matching bases. CDR3 size: 14 residues. V gave up 1 base and J gave up 3 bases, with 6 bases separating them. Germline V gives CDR1 LGHNA, CDR2 YSLEER.

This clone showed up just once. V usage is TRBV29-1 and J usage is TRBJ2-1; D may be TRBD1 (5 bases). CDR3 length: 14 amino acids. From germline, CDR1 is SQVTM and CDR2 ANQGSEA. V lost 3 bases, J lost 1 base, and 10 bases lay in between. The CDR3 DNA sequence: TGCAGCGTTGAGGTCCAGGGATCCTACAATGAGCAGTTCTTC. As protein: CSVEVQGSYNEQFF.

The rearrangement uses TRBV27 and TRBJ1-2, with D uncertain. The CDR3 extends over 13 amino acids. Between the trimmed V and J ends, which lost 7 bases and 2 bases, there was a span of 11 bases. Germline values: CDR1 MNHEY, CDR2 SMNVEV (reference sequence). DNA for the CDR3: TGTGCCAGCATGTCAAGGGAGAACTATGGCTACACCTTC. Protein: CASMSRENYGYTF.

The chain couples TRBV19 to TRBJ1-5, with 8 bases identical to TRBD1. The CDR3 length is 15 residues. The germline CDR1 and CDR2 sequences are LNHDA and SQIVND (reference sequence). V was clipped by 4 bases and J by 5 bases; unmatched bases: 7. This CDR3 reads CASSTVTGGDQPQHF. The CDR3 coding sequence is TGTGCCAGTAGTACCGTAACAGGGGGGGATCAGCCCCAGCATTTT.

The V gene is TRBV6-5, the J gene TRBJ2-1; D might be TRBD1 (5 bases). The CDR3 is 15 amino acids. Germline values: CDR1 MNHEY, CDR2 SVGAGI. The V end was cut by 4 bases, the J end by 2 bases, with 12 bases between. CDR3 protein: CASSSDSGPYNEQFF. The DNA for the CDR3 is TGTGCCAGCAGTTCCGACAGTGGGCCCTACAATGAGCAGTTCTTC.

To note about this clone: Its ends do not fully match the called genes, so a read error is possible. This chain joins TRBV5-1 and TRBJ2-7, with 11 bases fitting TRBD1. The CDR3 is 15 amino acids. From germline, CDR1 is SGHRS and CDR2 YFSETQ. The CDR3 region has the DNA TGCGCCAGCAGCTTCGGGACAGGGGGTACCTATGAGCAGTACTTC. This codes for CASSFGTGGTYEQYF. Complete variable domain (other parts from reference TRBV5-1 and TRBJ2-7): KAGVTQTPRYLIKTRGQQVTLSCSPISGHRSVSWYQQTPGQGLQFLFEYFSETQRNKGNFPGRFSGRQFSNSRSEMNVSTLELGDSALYLCASSFGTGGTYEQYFGPGTRLTVT.

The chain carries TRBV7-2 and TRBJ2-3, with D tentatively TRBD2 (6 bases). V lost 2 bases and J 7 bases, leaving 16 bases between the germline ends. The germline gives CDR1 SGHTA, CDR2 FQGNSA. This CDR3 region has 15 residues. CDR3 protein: CASSLKGDSEYTQYF. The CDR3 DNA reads TGTGCCAGCAGCTTAAAAGGGGACTCGGAATATACGCAGTATTTT.

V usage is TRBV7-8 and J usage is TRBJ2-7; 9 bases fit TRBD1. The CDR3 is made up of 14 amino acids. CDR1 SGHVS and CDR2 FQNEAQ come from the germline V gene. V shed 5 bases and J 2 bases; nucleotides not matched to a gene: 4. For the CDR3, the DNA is TGTGCCAGCAGCGTGGACAGGGGACCCTACGAGCAGTACTTC. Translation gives CASSVDRGPYEQYF.